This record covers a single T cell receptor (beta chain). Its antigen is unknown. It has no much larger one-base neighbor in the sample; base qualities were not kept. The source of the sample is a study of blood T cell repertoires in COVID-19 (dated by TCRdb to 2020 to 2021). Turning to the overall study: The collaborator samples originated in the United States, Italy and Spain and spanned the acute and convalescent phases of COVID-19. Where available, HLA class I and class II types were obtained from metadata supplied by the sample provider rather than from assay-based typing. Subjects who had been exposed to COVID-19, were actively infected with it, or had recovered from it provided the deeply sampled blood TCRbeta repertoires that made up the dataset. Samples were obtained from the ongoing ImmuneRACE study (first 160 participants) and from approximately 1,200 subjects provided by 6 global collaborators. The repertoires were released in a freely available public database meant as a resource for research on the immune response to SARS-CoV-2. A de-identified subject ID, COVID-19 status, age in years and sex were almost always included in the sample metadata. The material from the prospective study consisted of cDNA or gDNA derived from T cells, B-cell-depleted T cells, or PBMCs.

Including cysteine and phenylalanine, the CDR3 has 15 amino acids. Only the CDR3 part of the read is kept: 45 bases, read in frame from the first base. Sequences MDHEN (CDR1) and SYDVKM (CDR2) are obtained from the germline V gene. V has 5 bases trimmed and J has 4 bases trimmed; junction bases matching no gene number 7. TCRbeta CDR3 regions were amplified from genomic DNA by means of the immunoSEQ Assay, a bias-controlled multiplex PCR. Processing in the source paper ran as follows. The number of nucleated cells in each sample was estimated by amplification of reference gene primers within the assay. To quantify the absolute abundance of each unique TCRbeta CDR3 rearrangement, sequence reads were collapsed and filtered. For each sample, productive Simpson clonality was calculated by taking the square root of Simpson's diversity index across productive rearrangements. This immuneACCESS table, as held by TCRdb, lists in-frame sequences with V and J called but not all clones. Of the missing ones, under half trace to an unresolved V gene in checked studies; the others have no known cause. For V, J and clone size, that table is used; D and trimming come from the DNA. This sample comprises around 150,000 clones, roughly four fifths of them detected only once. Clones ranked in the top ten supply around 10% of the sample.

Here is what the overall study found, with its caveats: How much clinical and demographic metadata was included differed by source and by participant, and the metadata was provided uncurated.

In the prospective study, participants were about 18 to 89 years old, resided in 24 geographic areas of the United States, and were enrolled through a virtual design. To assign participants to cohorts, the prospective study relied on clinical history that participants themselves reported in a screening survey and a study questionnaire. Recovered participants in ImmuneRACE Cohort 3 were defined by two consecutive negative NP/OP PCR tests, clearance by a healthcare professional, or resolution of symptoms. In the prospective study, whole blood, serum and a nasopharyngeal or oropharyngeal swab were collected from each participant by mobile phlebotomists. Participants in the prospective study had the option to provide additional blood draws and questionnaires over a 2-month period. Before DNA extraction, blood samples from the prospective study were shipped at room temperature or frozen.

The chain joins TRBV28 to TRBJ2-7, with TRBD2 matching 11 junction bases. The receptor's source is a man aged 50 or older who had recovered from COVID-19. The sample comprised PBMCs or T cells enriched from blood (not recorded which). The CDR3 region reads CASSLRLAGLYEQYF. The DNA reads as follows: TGTGCCAGCAGTCTAAGACTAGCGGGGTTATACGAGCAGTACTTC.